Sequencing of this TCR beta chain was carried out in a study of T cells in Graves' hyperthyroidism and ophthalmopathy. General study findings and limits: Blood also showed most of the thyroid clonotypes that were expanded above 0.001.

This clonotype has a count of ten or more. Antigen: not known. Extraction of PBMCs used 10 ml of fresh peripheral blood. CDR1 is MDHEN, CDR2 SYDVKM, per germline. This CDR3 has 13 residues. The V gene lost 4 bases and the J gene lost 0 bases, with 6 bases spanning the gap. The CDR3 regions of TCR beta were amplified from RNA transcripts. The TCR CDR3 first-round RT-PCR relied on the HTBI primer set. From the multiplex PCR reads, TCRdb called clonotypes with MiXCR, one entry per CDR3 protein. The sample yields 400,000 to 450,000 distinct CDR3 sequences, 14% to 15% seen once. The TCR was taken from a man between 18 and 35 years old with Graves' ophthalmopathy. The chain uses TRBV28 and TRBJ1-2; D remains unclear. Material for sequencing was blood. In nucleotides, the CDR3 is TGTGCCAGCAGTTCTGGGGCTAACTATGGCTACACCTTC. Encoded protein: CASSSGANYGYTF.